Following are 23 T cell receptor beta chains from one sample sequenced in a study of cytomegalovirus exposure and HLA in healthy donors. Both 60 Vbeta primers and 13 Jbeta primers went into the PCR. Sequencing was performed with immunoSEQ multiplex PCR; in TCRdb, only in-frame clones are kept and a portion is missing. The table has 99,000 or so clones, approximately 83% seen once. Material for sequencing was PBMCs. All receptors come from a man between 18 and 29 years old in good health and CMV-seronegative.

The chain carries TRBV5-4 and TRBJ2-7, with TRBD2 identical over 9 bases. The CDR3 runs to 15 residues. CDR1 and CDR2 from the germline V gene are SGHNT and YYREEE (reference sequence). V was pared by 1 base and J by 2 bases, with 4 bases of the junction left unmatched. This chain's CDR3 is CASSLTSGFTYEQYF. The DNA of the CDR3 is TGTGCCAGCAGCTTGACTAGCGGGTTTACCTACGAGCAGTACTTC.

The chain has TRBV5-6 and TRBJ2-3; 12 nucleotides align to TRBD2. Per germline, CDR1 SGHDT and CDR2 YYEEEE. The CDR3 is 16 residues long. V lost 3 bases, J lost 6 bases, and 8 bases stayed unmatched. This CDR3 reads CASSWKTSGRSDTQYF. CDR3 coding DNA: TGTGCCAGCAGCTGGAAGACTAGCGGGAGATCGGATACGCAGTATTTT.

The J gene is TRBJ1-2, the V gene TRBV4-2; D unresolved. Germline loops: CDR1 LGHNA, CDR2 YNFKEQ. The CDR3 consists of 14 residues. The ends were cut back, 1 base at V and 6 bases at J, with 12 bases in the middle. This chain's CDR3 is CASSQVDIGDGYTF. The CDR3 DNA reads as TGTGCCAGCAGCCAAGTCGACATTGGCGATGGCTACACCTTC.

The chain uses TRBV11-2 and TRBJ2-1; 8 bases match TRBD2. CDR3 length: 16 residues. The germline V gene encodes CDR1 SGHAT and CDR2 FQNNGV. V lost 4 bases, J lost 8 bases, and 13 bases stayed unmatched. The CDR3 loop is CASSSLGAGVVHEQFF. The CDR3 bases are TGTGCCAGCAGCTCCCTGGGAGCGGGAGTGGTCCATGAGCAGTTCTTC.

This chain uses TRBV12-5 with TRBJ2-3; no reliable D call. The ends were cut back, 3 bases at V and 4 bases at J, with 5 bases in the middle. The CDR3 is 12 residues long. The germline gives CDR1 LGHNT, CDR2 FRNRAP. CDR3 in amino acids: CASGFYSDTQYF. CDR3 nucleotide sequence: TGTGCTAGTGGTTTCTACTCAGATACGCAGTATTTT.

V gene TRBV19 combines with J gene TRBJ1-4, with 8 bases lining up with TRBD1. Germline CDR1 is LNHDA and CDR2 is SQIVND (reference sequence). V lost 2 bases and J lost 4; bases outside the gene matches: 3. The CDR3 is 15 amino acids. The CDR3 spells CASSITGTGNEKLFF. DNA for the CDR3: TGTGCCAGTAGTATAACCGGGACAGGTAATGAAAAACTGTTTTTT.

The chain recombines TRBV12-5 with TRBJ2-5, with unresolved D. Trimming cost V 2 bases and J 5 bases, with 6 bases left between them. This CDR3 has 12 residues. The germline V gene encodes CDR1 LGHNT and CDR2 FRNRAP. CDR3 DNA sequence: TGTGCTAGTGGTTTGACCGGGGAGACCCAGTACTTC. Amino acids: CASGLTGETQYF. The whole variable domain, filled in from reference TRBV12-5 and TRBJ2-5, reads DARVTQTPRHKVTEMGQEVTMRCQPILGHNTVFWYRQTMMQGLELLAYFRNRAPLDDSGMPKDRFSAEMPDATLATLKIQPSEPRDSAVYFCASGLTGETQYFGPGTRLLVL.

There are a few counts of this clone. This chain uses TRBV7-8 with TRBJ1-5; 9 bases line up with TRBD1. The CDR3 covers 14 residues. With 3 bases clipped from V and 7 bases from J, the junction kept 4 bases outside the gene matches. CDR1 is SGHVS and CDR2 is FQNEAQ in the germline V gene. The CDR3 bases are TGTGCCAGCAGCTTTAACAGGGGGCAACAGCCCCAGCATTTT. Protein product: CASSFNRGQQPQHF.

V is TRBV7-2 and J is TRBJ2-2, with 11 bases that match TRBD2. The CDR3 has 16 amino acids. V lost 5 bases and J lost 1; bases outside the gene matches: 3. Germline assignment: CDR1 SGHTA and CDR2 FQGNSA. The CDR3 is CASSPGLAGNTGELFF. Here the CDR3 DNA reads TGTGCCAGCAGCCCCGGACTAGCGGGGAACACCGGGGAGCTGTTTTTT.

CDR3 in amino acids: CASSSPLGEYYGYTF. The CDR3 DNA follows: TGTGCCAGCAGCTCTCCCCTTGGAGAGTACTATGGCTACACCTTC. The genes are TRBV7-2 and TRBJ1-2; D gene ambiguous. CDR1 SGHTA and CDR2 FQGNSA come from the germline V gene. Trimming took off 4 bases at V and 3 bases at J, with 15 bases between the two ends. The CDR3 length is 15 residues.

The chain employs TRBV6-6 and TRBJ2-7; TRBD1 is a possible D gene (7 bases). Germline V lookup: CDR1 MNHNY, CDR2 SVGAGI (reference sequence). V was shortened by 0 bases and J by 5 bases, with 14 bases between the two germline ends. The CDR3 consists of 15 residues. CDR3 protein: CASSYSSQGEDEQYF. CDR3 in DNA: TGTGCCAGCAGTTACTCGTCGCAGGGGGAGGACGAGCAGTACTTC.

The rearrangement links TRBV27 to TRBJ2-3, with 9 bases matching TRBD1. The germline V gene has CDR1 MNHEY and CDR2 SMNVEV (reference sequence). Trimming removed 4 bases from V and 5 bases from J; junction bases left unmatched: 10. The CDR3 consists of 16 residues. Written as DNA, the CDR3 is TGTGCCAGCAGTTCGAGCCCACAGGGGGCCGAAGATACGCAGTATTTT. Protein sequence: CASSSSPQGAEDTQYF.

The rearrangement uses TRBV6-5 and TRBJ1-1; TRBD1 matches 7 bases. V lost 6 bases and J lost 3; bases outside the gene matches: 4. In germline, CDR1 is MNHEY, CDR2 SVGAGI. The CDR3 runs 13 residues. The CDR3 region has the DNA TGTGCCAGCAGGCAAACAGGGGACACTGAAGCTTTCTTT. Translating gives CASRQTGDTEAFF.

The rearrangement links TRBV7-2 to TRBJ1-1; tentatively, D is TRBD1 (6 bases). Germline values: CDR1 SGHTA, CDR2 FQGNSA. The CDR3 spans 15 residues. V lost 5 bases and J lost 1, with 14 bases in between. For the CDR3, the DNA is TGTGCCAGCAGCAAGGGGGGGGTGGGGAACACTGAAGCTTTCTTT. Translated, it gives CASSKGGVGNTEAFF.

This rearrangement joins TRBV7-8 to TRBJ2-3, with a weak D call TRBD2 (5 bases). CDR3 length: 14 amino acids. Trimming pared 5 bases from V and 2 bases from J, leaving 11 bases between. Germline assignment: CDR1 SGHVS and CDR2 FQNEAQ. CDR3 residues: CASSPGNPTDTQYF. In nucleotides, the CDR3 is TGTGCCAGCAGCCCGGGAAACCCCACAGATACGCAGTATTTT.

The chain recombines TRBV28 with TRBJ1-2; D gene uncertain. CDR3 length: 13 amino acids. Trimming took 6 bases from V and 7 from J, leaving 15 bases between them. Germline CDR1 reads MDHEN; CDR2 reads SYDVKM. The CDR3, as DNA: TGTGCCAGCAGCCCCGCCTTTCAGGTTGGCTACACCTTC. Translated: CASSPAFQVGYTF.

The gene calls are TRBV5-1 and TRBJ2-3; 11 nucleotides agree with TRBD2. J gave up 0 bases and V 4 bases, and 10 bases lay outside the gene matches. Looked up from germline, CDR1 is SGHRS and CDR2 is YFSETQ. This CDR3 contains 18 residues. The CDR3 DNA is TGCGCCAGCAGCCTGGGGCGTCTAGCGGGAGGTAGCACAGATACGCAGTATTTT. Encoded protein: CASSLGRLAGGSTDTQYF.

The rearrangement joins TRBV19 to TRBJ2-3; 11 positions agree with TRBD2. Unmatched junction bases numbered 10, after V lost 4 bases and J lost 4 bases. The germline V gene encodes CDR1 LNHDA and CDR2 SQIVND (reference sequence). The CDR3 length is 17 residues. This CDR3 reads CASSSVMSSGRSDTQYF. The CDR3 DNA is TGTGCCAGTAGTAGCGTAATGTCTAGCGGGAGGTCAGATACGCAGTATTTT. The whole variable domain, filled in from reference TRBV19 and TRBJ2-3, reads DGGITQSPKYLFRKEGQNVTLSCEQNLNHDAMYWYRQDPGQGLRLIYYSQIVNDFQKGDIAEGYSVSREKKESFPLTVTSAQKNPTAFYLCASSSVMSSGRSDTQYFGPGTRLTVL.

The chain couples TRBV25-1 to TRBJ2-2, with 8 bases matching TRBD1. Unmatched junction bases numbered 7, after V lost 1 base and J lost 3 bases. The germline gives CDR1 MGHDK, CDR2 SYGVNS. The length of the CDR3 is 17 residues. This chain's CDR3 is CASSEFVTGGHTGELFF. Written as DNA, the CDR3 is TGTGCCAGCAGTGAATTCGTAACAGGGGGACACACCGGGGAGCTGTTTTTT.

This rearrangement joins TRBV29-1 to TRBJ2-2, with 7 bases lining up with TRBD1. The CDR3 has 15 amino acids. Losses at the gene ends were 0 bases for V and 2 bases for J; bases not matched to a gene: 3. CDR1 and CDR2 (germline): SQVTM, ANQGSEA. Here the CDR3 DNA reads TGCAGCGTTGAAGATCCAGGGGGTAACACCGGGGAGCTGTTTTTT. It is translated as CSVEDPGGNTGELFF.

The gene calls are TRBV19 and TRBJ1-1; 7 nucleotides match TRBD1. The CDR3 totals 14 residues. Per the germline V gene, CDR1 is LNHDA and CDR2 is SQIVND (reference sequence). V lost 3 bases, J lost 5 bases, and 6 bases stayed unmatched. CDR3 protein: CASSIGRGWTEAFF. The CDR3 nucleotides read TGTGCCAGTAGTATTGGCAGGGGGTGGACTGAAGCTTTCTTT. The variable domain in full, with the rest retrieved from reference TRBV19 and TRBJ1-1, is DGGITQSPKYLFRKEGQNVTLSCEQNLNHDAMYWYRQDPGQGLRLIYYSQIVNDFQKGDIAEGYSVSREKKESFPLTVTSAQKNPTAFYLCASSIGRGWTEAFFGQGTRLTVV.

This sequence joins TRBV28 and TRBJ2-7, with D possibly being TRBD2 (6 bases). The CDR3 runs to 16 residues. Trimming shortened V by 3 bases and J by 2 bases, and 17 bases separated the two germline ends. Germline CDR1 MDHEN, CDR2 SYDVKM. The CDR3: CASSFIGTSRPYEQYF. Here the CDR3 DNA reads TGTGCCAGCAGTTTTATCGGGACTTCCCGTCCCTACGAGCAGTACTTC.

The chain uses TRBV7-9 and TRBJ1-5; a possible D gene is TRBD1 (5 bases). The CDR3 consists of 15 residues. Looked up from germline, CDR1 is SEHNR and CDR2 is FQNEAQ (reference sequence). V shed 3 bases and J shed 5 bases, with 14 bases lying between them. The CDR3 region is CASSFGPGLDQPQHF. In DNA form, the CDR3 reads TGTGCCAGCAGCTTTGGCCCAGGGCTTGATCAGCCCCAGCATTTT. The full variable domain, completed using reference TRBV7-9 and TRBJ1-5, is DTGVSQNPRHKITKRGQNVTFRCDPISEHNRLYWYRQTLGQGPEFLTYFQNEAQLEKSRLLSDRFSAERPKGSFSTLEIQRTEQGDSAMYLCASSFGPGLDQPQHFGDGTRLSIL.